This entry features one T cell receptor (beta chain) sequence. The V and J ends lost 9 bases and 0 bases respectively, with 12 bases between them. Germline V gene lookup returns CDR1 SNHLY and CDR2 FYNNEI. There are 14 residues in the CDR3. The data originate from a study of T cells in localized non-small cell lung cancer. TCRdb keeps only in-frame clones here, not all; method: immunoSEQ multiplex PCR. The sample yields approximately 26,000 clones, 81% seen once. This receptor was identified in a man aged 40 to 70 with stage III squamous cell lung carcinoma. The chain carries TRBV2 and TRBJ2-1; D remains unclear. The sample in question was peripheral blood, obtained before any cancer treatment. In DNA form, the CDR3 reads TGTGCCAGGGGGTCGAGTAGCTCCTACAATGAGCAGTTCTTC. This gives the protein CARGSSSSYNEQFF.